This TCR beta chain is drawn from a study of spatial heterogeneity in lung cancer. This CDR3 comprises 14 residues. Germline V lookup: CDR1 SGHTA, CDR2 FQGNSA. The V end lost 1 base, the J end lost 2 bases, and 7 bases lay between the germline ends. Whole-study results and caveats: In tumors, expanded intratumoral alpha and beta TCR counts tracked mutation counts.

Time point meaning: sample taken at primary tumor resection. TCRdb passed the 5' RACE reads through MiXCR, listing each CDR3 protein once. The profile shows 25,000 to 30,000 distinct CDR3 sequences, roughly 6.9% of them singletons. This clonotype was counted ten times or more. Its antigen is unknown. The sequence derives from a male donor with early-stage non-small cell lung cancer. The sample was lung tumor tissue, taken at surgery. This chain links TRBV7-2 with TRBJ2-3; no firm D call. The CDR3 sequence: CASSLDKFTDTQYF. In DNA form, the CDR3 reads TGTGCCAGCAGCTTAGACAAATTCACAGATACGCAGTATTTT.